The rows below give T cell receptor beta chains drawn from one sample of a study of blood T cell repertoires in COVID-19. Clones were sequenced by immunoSEQ multiplex PCR, and TCRdb holds only the in-frame ones, with some missing. The sample shows approximately 470,000 clones, approximately 85% of them seen only once. The sequencing sample was made of peripheral blood. These receptors were collected from a human donor in a cohort sampled during active COVID-19. Each CDR3 is given without its conserved first and last residue.

v_gene,CDR3aa
TRBV19,ASSIWGAGELF
TRBV10-1,ASSEGGRWDYNEQF
TRBV6-2/TRBV6-3,ASSYRTGTSTDTQY
TRBV12-5,ASGTGQGKWDEQF
TRBV19,ASSITPGAGGETQY
TRBV7-8,ASSSPTGTVGQPQH
TRBV6-5,ASTGTGYGYT
TRBV9,ASSGTGDYGYT
TRBV24-1,ATSRSTGGWETQY
TRBV29-1,SVATRGIGTGELF
TRBV5-4,ASSRDNSYEQY
TRBV4-1,ASSQGASYNEQF
TRBV2,ASSSDRGRDTQY
TRBV19,ASSWGGPTAPQETQY
TRBV10-3,ATKPAGVGTDTQY
TRBV5-1,ASSPDRGFLEQY
TRBV6-5,ASRETGGPYEQY
TRBV24-1,ATISDLEGHRGTEAF
TRBV18,ASSPPGEGTETQY
TRBV12-5,ASGPNKVSGTGIPYNEQF
TRBV9,ASSVGSGSEREQF
TRBV5-1,ASSARQGPNEQY
TRBV14,ASSQEREAGTYEQY
TRBV5-1,ASSLELGLVTEAF
TRBV5-1,ASSLVRDTNEQF
TRBV5-1,ASSPPTQGGTATQY
TRBV19,ASSIRADRDKNTEAF
TRBV9,ASSVSLEDAETQY
TRBV30,AWGWGDRAEAF
TRBV28,ASSLRANSGELF
TRBV6-5,ASSLFVNEKLF
TRBV11-2,ASSLDRQAHYEQY
TRBV2,ASTGEGELRGYT
TRBV19,ASSPTANTEAF
TRBV7-9,ASSLGPGLNTEAF
TRBV6-1,ASSETQQGADTQY
TRBV27,ASSLSPARISEQY
TRBV3-1/TRBV3-2,ASSPRVYSGNTIY
TRBV7-8,ASSFRVGEDTQY
TRBV7-2,ASSLDPAGPNEQF
TRBV5-1,ASSLGAGLYEKLF
TRBV11-2,ASSLRGQPSSTDTQY
TRBV19,ASSVSGTAYEQY
TRBV5-1,ASSSGQAVMNTEAF
TRBV28,ASSHERGTNEKLF
TRBV7-9,ASSLGPNYGYT
TRBV6-1,ASSEAPLGGSPLH
TRBV10-3,AISPSGQDGYT
TRBV5-4,ASSLGQNEKLF
TRBV28,ASSAGTEAF
TRBV19,ASSWTSASTDTQY
TRBV7-9,ATTGVAANYGYT
TRBV7-2,ASETGGLTDTQY
TRBV19,ASSFIPSSGRDNEQF